These T cell receptor beta chains were read from a single sample in a study of cytomegalovirus exposure and HLA in healthy donors. Clones were read by immunoSEQ multiplex PCR, and TCRdb kept only the in-frame ones, dropping some. The repertoire holds about 120,000 clones, with around 96% as singletons. The sequenced sample consisted of PBMCs. The receptors stem from a young man in good health and CMV-seronegative. CDR3s include the opening cysteine and the closing phenylalanine or tryptophan. A D gene is named only where the DNA matches it firmly. Rows give clone size only sometimes, using once, few, many, or a class for an expanded clone.

D: TRBD1; length: 13; size: .; V: TRBV7-2; J: TRBJ2-7; CDR3: CASSYWTGYEQYF; DNA: TGTGCCAGCAGCTATTGGACAGGCTACGAGCAGTACTTC
D: .; length: 13; size: .; V: TRBV5-8; J: TRBJ2-2; CDR3: CASSLQGTGELFF; DNA: TGTGCCAGCAGCTTACAGGGTACCGGGGAGCTGTTTTTT
D: .; length: 13; size: once; V: TRBV9; J: TRBJ1-1; CDR3: CASSGVGSPEAFF; DNA: TGTGCCAGCAGTGGGGTGGGGAGCCCTGAAGCTTTCTTT
D: TRBD2; length: 19; size: .; V: TRBV19; J: TRBJ2-1; CDR3: CASSISRPRLAGGRNEQFF; DNA: TGTGCCAGTAGTATCTCCCGCCCTCGATTAGCGGGAGGAAGAAATGAGCAGTTCTTC
D: .; length: 14; size: .; V: TRBV28; J: TRBJ1-2; CDR3: CASRPGAPNYGYTF; DNA: TGTGCCAGCAGGCCAGGGGCTCCGAACTATGGCTACACCTTC
D: TRBD1; length: 16; size: .; V: TRBV11-2; J: TRBJ1-2; CDR3: CASSLGTGFGYYGYTF; DNA: TGTGCCAGCAGCTTAGGGACAGGGTTTGGATACTATGGCTACACCTTC
D: .; length: 16; size: .; V: TRBV6-5; J: TRBJ1-1; CDR3: CASSYGSGRVNTEAFF; DNA: TGTGCCAGCAGTTACGGTTCGGGCAGGGTGAACACTGAAGCTTTCTTT
D: .; length: 13; size: .; V: TRBV28; J: TRBJ1-1; CDR3: CASSSGGRLQAFF; DNA: TGTGCCAGCAGCTCGGGGGGTAGGTTGCAAGCTTTCTTT
D: TRBD2; length: 15; size: once; V: TRBV7-3; J: TRBJ2-1; CDR3: CASSLKAGGPVEQFF; DNA: TGTGCCAGCAGCTTAAAAGCGGGAGGTCCGGTTGAGCAGTTCTTC
D: .; length: 15; size: .; V: TRBV7-3; J: TRBJ2-1; CDR3: CASSPGVGSYNEQFF; DNA: TGTGCCAGCAGCCCAGGGGTGGGGTCCTACAATGAGCAGTTCTTC
D: .; length: 16; size: .; V: TRBV28; J: TRBJ2-1; CDR3: CASSYRGGLKYNEQFF; DNA: TGTGCCAGCAGTTATCGCGGGGGCTTAAAATACAATGAGCAGTTCTTC
D: .; length: 13; size: .; V: TRBV30; J: TRBJ1-5; CDR3: CAWSGGINQPQHF; DNA: TGTGCCTGGTCCGGGGGGATCAATCAGCCCCAGCATTTT
D: TRBD1; length: 15; size: .; V: TRBV9; J: TRBJ2-7; CDR3: CASSRSGTDLYEQYF; DNA: TGTGCCAGCAGCCGTTCCGGGACAGACCTTTACGAGCAGTACTTC
D: TRBD2; length: 17; size: .; V: TRBV7-2; J: TRBJ2-2; CDR3: CASSLARTSGNTGELFF; DNA: TGTGCCAGCAGCTTAGCCCGGACTAGCGGTAACACCGGGGAGCTGTTTTTT
D: .; length: 16; size: .; V: TRBV4-1; J: TRBJ2-7; CDR3: CASSQDQSGVGYEQYF; DNA: TGCGCCAGCAGCCAAGATCAATCAGGGGTCGGCTACGAGCAGTACTTC
D: .; length: 18; size: .; V: TRBV7-9; J: TRBJ2-1; CDR3: CASSARTGPPQAYNEQFF; DNA: TGTGCCAGCAGCGCCCGGACTGGCCCTCCGCAAGCCTACAATGAGCAGTTCTTC
D: .; length: 16; size: .; V: TRBV5-6; J: TRBJ1-1; CDR3: CASSLGGGRVNTEAFF; DNA: TGTGCCAGCAGCTTGGGAGGGGGTCGGGTGAACACTGAAGCTTTCTTT
D: .; length: 13; size: .; V: TRBV19; J: TRBJ2-5; CDR3: CASKRDGMETQYF; DNA: TGTGCCAGTAAGAGGGATGGGATGGAGACCCAGTACTTC
D: .; length: 15; size: .; V: TRBV27; J: TRBJ1-4; CDR3: CASSPLRGGVEKLFF; DNA: TGTGCCAGCAGTCCGCTTAGGGGTGGTGTTGAAAAACTGTTTTTT
D: TRBD2; length: 16; size: .; V: TRBV15; J: TRBJ2-1; CDR3: CATKFSGNQGVNEQFF; DNA: TGTGCCACCAAGTTTAGCGGGAACCAGGGCGTCAATGAGCAGTTCTTC
D: TRBD2; length: 20; size: once; V: TRBV28; J: TRBJ2-6; CDR3: CASSHKTLTSGVSGANVLTF; DNA: TGTGCCAGCAGCCACAAGACTTTGACTAGCGGAGTTTCTGGGGCCAACGTCCTGACTTTC
D: TRBD1; length: 14; size: once; V: TRBV15; J: TRBJ1-5; CDR3: CATRGQGKYQPQHF; DNA: TGTGCCACCCGGGGACAGGGGAAATATCAGCCCCAGCATTTT
D: .; length: 16; size: .; V: TRBV4-3; J: TRBJ2-3; CDR3: CASSQARRGGTDTQYF; DNA: TGCGCCAGCAGCCAGGCCCGAAGGGGTGGCACAGATACGCAGTATTTT
D: TRBD2; length: 17; size: .; V: TRBV4-3; J: TRBJ2-1; CDR3: CASSRTRTSGRWGEQFF; DNA: TGCGCCAGCAGCAGGACCAGGACTAGCGGGAGATGGGGTGAGCAGTTCTTC
D: .; length: 12; size: .; V: TRBV28; J: TRBJ1-2; CDR3: CASSFGGGGYTF; DNA: TGTGCCAGCAGTTTTGGGGGAGGGGGCTACACCTTC
D: .; length: 12; size: .; V: TRBV27; J: TRBJ2-7; CDR3: CASCGGLSEQYF; DNA: TGTGCCTCCTGCGGAGGGTTATCCGAGCAGTACTTC
D: .; length: 14; size: .; V: TRBV2; J: TRBJ1-4; CDR3: CASRAGTRNEKLFF; DNA: TGTGCCAGCAGAGCCGGGACAAGAAATGAAAAACTGTTTTTT
D: .; length: 13; size: once; V: TRBV19; J: TRBJ2-7; CDR3: CASSLGPASEQYF; DNA: TGTGCCAGTAGTTTAGGCCCCGCCAGTGAGCAGTACTTC
D: TRBD2; length: 15; size: .; V: TRBV7-6; J: TRBJ2-2; CDR3: CASSFQRERAGELFF; DNA: TGTGCCAGCAGCTTCCAGCGGGAGAGGGCCGGGGAGCTGTTTTTT
D: TRBD1; length: 13; size: .; V: TRBV5-4; J: TRBJ1-1; CDR3: CASSLGTGGEAFF; DNA: TGTGCCAGCAGCTTGGGTACAGGGGGTGAAGCTTTCTTT
D: .; length: 16; size: .; V: TRBV28; J: TRBJ2-7; CDR3: CASRSDRPGTGYEQYF; DNA: TGTGCCAGCCGGTCGGATAGGCCCGGGACTGGCTACGAGCAGTACTTC
D: .; length: 13; size: .; V: TRBV6-5; J: TRBJ2-5; CDR3: CASRFPGKETQYF; DNA: TGTGCCAGCAGATTCCCAGGAAAAGAGACCCAGTACTTC
D: .; length: 14; size: .; V: TRBV7-3; J: TRBJ2-3; CDR3: CASSPGISTDTQYF; DNA: TGTGCCAGCAGCCCCGGGATTTCCACAGATACGCAGTATTTT
D: .; length: 15; size: once; V: TRBV5-1; J: TRBJ1-2; CDR3: CASSQFDMKNYGYTF; DNA: TGCGCCAGCAGCCAATTCGACATGAAGAACTATGGCTACACCTTC
D: .; length: 13; size: .; V: TRBV7-7; J: TRBJ2-7; CDR3: CASSHTTHGEQYF; DNA: TGTGCCAGCAGCCACACTACCCACGGGGAGCAGTACTTC
D: .; length: 16; size: few; V: TRBV28; J: TRBJ1-5; CDR3: CASSFLPGRSNQPQHF; DNA: TGTGCCAGCAGTTTCCTCCCAGGGCGAAGCAATCAGCCCCAGCATTTT
D: .; length: 13; size: .; V: TRBV25-1; J: TRBJ1-1; CDR3: CASSELANTEAFF; DNA: TGTGCCAGCAGTGAACTAGCGAACACTGAAGCTTTCTTT
D: .; length: 17; size: .; V: TRBV5-1; J: TRBJ1-1; CDR3: CASSQTPIGGSVTEAFF; DNA: TGCGCCAGCAGCCAAACACCCATTGGAGGATCGGTTACTGAAGCTTTCTTT
D: TRBD1; length: 15; size: .; V: TRBV5-1; J: TRBJ2-3; CDR3: CASSLGDRITDTQYF; DNA: TGCGCCAGCAGCTTAGGGGACAGAATCACAGATACGCAGTATTTT
D: .; length: 15; size: .; V: TRBV9; J: TRBJ2-7; CDR3: CASSVGHAPSYEQYF; DNA: TGTGCCAGCAGCGTAGGCCACGCCCCGAGCTACGAGCAGTACTTC
D: TRBD2; length: 16; size: .; V: TRBV7-8; J: TRBJ2-1; CDR3: CASSPTTSGWGYEQFF; DNA: TGTGCCAGCAGCCCCACCACTAGCGGGTGGGGGTATGAGCAGTTCTTC
D: TRBD2; length: 17; size: .; V: TRBV30; J: TRBJ2-3; CDR3: CAWSFDSLAGGPDTQYF; DNA: TGTGCCTGGAGTTTTGACTCACTAGCGGGAGGGCCGGATACGCAGTATTTT
D: .; length: 12; size: .; V: TRBV7-9; J: TRBJ2-1; CDR3: CASSLVSVEQFF; DNA: TGTGCCAGCAGCTTAGTAAGCGTAGAGCAGTTCTTC
D: TRBD2; length: 14; size: .; V: TRBV6-4; J: TRBJ2-1; CDR3: CASSEREGYNEQFF; DNA: TGTGCCAGCAGTGAGCGGGAGGGCTACAATGAGCAGTTCTTC
D: TRBD2; length: 15; size: once; V: TRBV9; J: TRBJ2-1; CDR3: CASSVAGRESNEQFF; DNA: TGTGCCAGCAGCGTAGCCGGGAGGGAGAGCAATGAGCAGTTCTTC
D: .; length: 14; size: .; V: TRBV6-1; J: TRBJ1-1; CDR3: CASSESGGYTEAFF; DNA: TGTGCCAGCAGTGAAAGTGGCGGTTACACTGAAGCTTTCTTT
D: .; length: 15; size: once; V: TRBV6-5; J: TRBJ1-3; CDR3: CASSYSGQAGNTIYF; DNA: TGTGCCAGCAGTTACTCGGGTCAGGCGGGAAACACCATATATTTT
D: TRBD1; length: 15; size: .; V: TRBV7-3; J: TRBJ2-1; CDR3: CASSPGTGPYNEQFF; DNA: TGTGCCAGCAGCCCCGGGACAGGACCCTACAATGAGCAGTTCTTC
D: TRBD1; length: 18; size: .; V: TRBV11-1; J: TRBJ2-1; CDR3: CASSLAVTTQTGLVEQFF; DNA: TGTGCCAGCAGCTTAGCGGTTACGACCCAGACAGGGTTGGTTGAGCAGTTCTTC
D: TRBD1; length: 15; size: .; V: TRBV9; J: TRBJ1-2; CDR3: CASSSGTGANYGYTF; DNA: TGTGCCAGCAGCTCCGGGACAGGGGCTAACTATGGCTACACCTTC
D: .; length: 15; size: .; V: TRBV14; J: TRBJ2-3; CDR3: CASSPGVLSTDTQYF; DNA: TGTGCCAGCAGCCCCGGGGTCCTTAGCACAGATACGCAGTATTTT
D: TRBD2; length: 15; size: .; V: TRBV6-9; J: TRBJ2-7; CDR3: CASSYCGGSSYEQYF; DNA: TGTGCCAGCAGTTATTGCGGCGGGAGCTCCTACGAGCAGTACTTC